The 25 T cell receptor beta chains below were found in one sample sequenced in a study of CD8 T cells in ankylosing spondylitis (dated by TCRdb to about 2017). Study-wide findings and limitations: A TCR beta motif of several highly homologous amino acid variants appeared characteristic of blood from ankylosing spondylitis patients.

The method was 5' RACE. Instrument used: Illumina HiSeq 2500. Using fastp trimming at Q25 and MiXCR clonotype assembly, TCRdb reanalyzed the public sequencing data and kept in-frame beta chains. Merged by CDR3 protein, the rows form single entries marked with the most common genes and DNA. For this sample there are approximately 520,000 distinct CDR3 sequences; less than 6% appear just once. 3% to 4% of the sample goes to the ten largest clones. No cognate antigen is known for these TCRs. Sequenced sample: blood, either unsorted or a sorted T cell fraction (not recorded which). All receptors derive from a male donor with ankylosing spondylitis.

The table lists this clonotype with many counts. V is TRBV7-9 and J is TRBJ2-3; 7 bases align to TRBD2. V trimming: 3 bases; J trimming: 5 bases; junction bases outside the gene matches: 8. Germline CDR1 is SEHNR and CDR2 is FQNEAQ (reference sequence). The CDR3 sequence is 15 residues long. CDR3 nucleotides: TGTGCCAGCAGCTTTTCGGGGCGGGGGATAGATACGCAGTATTTT. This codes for CASSFSGRGIDTQYF.

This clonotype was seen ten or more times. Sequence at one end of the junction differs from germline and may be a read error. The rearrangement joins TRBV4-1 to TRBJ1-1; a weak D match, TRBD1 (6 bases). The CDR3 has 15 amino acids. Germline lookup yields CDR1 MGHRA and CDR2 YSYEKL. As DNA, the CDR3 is TGCGCCAGCAGTCAAGGGTCGGGGGCCCGGACTGAAGCTTTCTTT. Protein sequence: CASSQGSGARTEAFF.

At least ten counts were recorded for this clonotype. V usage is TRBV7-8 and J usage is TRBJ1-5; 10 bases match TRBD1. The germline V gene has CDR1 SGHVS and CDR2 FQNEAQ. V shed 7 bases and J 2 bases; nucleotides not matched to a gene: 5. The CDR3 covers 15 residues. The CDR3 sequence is CASIPTGGRNQPQHF. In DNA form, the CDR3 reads TGTGCCAGCATCCCGACAGGGGGCCGCAATCAGCCCCAGCATTTT.

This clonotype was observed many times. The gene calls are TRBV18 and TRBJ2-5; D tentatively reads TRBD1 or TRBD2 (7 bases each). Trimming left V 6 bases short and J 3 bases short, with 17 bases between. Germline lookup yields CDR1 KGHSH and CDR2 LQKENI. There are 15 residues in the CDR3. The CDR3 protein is CASSLRDSGEETQYF. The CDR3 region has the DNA TGTGCCAGCTCCCTCCGGGACAGCGGGGAAGAGACCCAGTACTTC.

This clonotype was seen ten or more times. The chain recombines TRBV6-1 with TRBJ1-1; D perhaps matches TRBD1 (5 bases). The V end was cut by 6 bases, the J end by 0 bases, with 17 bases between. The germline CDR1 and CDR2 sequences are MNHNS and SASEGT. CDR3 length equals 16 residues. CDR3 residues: CASSFDRDEMNTEAFF. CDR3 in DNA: TGTGCCAGCAGCTTTGATAGGGACGAAATGAACACTGAAGCTTTCTTT.

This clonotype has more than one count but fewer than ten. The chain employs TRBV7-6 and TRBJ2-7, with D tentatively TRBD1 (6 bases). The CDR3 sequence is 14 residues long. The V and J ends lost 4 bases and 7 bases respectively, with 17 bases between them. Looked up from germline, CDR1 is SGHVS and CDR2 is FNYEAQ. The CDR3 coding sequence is TGTGCCAGCAGCTCAGCGACGGGAACAGGGGAGCAGTACTTC. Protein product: CASSSATGTGEQYF.

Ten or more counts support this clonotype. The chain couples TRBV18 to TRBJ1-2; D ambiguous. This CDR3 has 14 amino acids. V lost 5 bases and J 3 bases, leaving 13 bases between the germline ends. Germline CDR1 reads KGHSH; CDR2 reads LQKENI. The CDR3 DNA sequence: TGTGCCAGCTCAGCTAGCCGGGAGGACTATGGCTACACCTTC. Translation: CASSASREDYGYTF. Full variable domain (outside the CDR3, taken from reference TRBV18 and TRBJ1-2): NAGVMQNPRHLVRRRGQEARLRCSPMKGHSHVYWYRQLPEEGLKFMVYLQKENIIDESGMPKERFSAEFPKEGPSILRIQQVVRGDSAAYFCASSASREDYGYTFGSGTRLTVV.

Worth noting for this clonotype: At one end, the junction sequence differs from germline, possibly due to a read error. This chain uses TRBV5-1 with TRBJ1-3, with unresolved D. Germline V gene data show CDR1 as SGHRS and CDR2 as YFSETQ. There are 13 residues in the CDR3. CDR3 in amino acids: CTSRTAYGNTIYF. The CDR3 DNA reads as TGCACCAGCCGAACCGCGTATGGAAACACCATATATTTT. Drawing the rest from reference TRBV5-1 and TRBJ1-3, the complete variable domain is KAGVTQTPRYLIKTRGQQVTLSCSPISGHRSVSWYQQTPGQGLQFLFEYFSETQRNKGNFPGRFSGRQFSNSRSEMNVSTLELGDSALYLCTSRTAYGNTIYFGEGSWLTVV.

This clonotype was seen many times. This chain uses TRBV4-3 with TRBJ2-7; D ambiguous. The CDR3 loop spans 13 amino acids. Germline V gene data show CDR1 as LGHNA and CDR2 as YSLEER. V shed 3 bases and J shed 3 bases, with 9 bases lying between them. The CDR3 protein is CASSHSVGYEQYF. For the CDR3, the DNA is TGCGCCAGCAGCCACTCAGTGGGCTACGAGCAGTACTTC.

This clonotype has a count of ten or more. CDR3 nucleotides: TGCAGTGCTAGATCTGGGACAGGGGGCTCCTACAATGAGCAGTTCTTC. Translated, it gives CSARSGTGGSYNEQFF. The chain recombines TRBV20-1 with TRBJ2-1; 11 bases agree with TRBD1. This CDR3 region has 16 residues. Per germline, CDR1 DFQATT and CDR2 SNEGSKA (reference sequence). After removal of 2 bases from V and 0 bases from J, the junction contained 3 bases not matched to a gene.

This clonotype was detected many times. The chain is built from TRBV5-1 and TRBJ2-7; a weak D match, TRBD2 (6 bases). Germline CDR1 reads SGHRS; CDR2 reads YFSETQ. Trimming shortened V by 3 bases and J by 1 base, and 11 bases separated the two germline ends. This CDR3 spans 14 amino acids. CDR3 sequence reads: CASSSLGTSYEQYF. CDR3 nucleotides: TGCGCCAGCAGCTCCCTCGGGACTTCCTACGAGCAGTACTTC.

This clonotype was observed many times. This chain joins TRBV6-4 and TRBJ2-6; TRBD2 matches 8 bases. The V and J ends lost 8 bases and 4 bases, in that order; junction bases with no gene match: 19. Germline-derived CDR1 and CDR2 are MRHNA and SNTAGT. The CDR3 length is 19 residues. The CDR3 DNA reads TGTGCCAGCCCTCCTCCCCATAGGGTAGCGGGACTAGGGGCCAACGTCCTGACTTTC. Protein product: CASPPPHRVAGLGANVLTF.

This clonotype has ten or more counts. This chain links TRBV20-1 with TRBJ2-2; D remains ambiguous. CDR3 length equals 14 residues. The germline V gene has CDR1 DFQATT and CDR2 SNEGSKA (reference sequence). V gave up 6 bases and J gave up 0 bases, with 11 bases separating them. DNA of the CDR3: TGCAGTGCAGCGACCAACGCGAACACCGGGGAGCTGTTTTTT. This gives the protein CSAATNANTGELFF.

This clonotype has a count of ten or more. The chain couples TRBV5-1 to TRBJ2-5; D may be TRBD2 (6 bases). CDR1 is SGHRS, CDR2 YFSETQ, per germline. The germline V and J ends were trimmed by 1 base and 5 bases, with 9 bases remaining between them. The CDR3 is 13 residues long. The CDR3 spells CASSLSGDETQYF. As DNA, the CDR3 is TGCGCCAGCAGCTTGTCGGGGGACGAGACCCAGTACTTC.

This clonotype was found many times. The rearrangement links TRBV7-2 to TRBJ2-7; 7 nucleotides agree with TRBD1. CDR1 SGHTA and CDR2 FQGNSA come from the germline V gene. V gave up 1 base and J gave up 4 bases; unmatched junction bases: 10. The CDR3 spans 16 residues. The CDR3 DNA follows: TGTGCCAGCAGCTTAGTAAGGACAGGCGTTGTATACGAGCAGTACTTC. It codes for CASSLVRTGVVYEQYF.

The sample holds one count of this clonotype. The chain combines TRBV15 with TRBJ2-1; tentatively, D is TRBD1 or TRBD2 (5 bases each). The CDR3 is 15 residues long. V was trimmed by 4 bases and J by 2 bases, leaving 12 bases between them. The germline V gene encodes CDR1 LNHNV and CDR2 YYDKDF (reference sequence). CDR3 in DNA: TGTGCCACCAGCACCCATCGGGGCGCCTACAATGAGCAGTTCTTC. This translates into CATSTHRGAYNEQFF.

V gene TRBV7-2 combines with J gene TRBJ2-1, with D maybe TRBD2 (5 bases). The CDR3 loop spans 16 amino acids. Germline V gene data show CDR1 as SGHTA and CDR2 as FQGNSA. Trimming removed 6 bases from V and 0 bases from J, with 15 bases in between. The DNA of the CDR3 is TGTGCCAGCAGGGAGAGGAGCGGCAGCTCCTACAATGAGCAGTTCTTC. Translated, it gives CASRERSGSSYNEQFF. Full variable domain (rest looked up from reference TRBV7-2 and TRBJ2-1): GAGVSQSPSNKVTEKGKDVELRCDPISGHTALYWYRQSLGQGLEFLIYFQGNSAPDKSGLPSDRFSAERTGGSVSTLTIQRTQQEDSAVYLCASRERSGSSYNEQFFGPGTRLTVL.

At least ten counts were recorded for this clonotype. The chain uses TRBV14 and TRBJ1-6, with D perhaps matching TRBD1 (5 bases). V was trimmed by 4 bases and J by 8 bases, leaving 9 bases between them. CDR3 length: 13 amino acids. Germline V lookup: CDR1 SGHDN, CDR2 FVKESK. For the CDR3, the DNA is TGTGCCAGCAGCCGGGGCTGGGATTCACCCCTCCACTTT. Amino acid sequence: CASSRGWDSPLHF.

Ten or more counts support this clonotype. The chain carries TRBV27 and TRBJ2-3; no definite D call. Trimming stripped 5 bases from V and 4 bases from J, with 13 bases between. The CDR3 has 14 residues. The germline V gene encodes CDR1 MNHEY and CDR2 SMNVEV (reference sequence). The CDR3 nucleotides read TGTGCCAGCAGTCCCACCTGGGGATCAGATACGCAGTATTTT. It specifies CASSPTWGSDTQYF.

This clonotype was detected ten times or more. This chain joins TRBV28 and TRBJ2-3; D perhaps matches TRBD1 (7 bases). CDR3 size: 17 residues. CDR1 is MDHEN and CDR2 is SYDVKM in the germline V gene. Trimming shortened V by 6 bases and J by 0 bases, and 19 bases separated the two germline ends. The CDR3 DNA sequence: TGTGCCAGCAGCCAACCACTGACAGGGACTAGCACAGATACGCAGTATTTT. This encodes CASSQPLTGTSTDTQYF. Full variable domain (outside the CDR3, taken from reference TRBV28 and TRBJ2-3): DVKVTQSSRYLVKRTGEKVFLECVQDMDHENMFWYRQDPGLGLRLIYFSYDVKMKEKGDIPEGYSVSREKKERFSLILESASTNQTSMYLCASSQPLTGTSTDTQYFGPGTRLTVL.

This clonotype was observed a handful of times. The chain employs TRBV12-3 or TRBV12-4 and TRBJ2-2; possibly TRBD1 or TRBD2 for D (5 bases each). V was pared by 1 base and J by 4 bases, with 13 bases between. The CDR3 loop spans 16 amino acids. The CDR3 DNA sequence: TGTGCCAGCAGTTTAGGTCTAACGAGGGGCACCGGGGAGCTGTTTTTT. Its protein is CASSLGLTRGTGELFF.

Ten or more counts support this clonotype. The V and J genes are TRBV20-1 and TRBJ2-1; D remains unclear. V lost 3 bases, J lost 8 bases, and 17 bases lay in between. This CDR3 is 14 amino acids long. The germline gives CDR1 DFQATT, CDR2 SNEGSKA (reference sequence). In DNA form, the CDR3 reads TGCAGTGCTAGGTCAAGCGAGCGTGCCGATGAGCAGTTCTTC. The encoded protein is CSARSSERADEQFF.

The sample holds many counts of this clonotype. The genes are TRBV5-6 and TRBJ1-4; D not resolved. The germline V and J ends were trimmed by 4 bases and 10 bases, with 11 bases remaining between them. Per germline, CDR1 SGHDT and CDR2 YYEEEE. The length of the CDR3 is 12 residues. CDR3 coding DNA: TGTGCCAGCAGCCGTCACGGCGGAAAACTGTTTTTT. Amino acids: CASSRHGGKLFF. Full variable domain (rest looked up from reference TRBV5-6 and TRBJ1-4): DAGVTQSPTHLIKTRGQQVTLRCSPKSGHDTVSWYQQALGQGPQFIFQYYEEEERQRGNFPDRFSGHQFPNYSSELNVNALLLGDSALYLCASSRHGGKLFFGSGTQLSVL.

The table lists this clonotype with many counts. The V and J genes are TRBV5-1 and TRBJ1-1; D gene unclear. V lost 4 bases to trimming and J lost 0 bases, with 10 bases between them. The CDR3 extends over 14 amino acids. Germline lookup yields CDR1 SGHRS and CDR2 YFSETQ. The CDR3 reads CASSIGVMNTEAFF. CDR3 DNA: TGCGCCAGCAGCATTGGGGTCATGAACACTGAAGCTTTCTTT.

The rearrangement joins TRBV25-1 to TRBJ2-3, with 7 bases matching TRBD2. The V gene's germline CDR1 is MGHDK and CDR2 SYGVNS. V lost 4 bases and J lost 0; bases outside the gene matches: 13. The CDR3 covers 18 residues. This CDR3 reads CASSAFWPERGSTDTQYF. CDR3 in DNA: TGTGCCAGCAGTGCCTTTTGGCCGGAGCGGGGAAGCACAGATACGCAGTATTTT.